This is a list of T cell receptor beta chains from one sample in a study of cytomegalovirus exposure and HLA in healthy donors. Only in-frame clones appear in the TCRdb table, and some are missing; sequencing was by immunoSEQ multiplex PCR. The repertoire has about 150,000 clones, less than 80% of them found once; the top ten carry approximately 1.8%. Sequenced: PBMCs. Every receptor here comes from a female donor in good health and CMV-seropositive. Both conserved end residues are part of each CDR3. A D gene is named only where the DNA matches it firmly. Not every row has a clone size; where given, it reads once, few, many or a size class.

TRBJ2-5	few	TRBV2	TRBD2	TGTGCCAGCAACCGCTATATGGGGAGGGTGGAGACCCAGTACTTC	CASNRYMGRVETQYF
TRBJ2-6	NA	TRBV9	NA	TGTGCCAGCACCAGAAGTGGGACATCTGGGGCCAACGTCCTGACTTTC	CASTRSGTSGANVLTF
TRBJ1-1	NA	TRBV19	TRBD1	TGTGCCAGTGCCTCGACCGGGACAGGGTTTGTGCTTACTGAAGCTTTCTTT	CASASTGTGFVLTEAFF
TRBJ2-3	few	TRBV19	TRBD1	TGTGCCAGTAGCAAGATGGGACAGCACACAGATACGCAGTATTTT	CASSKMGQHTDTQYF
TRBJ2-1	once	TRBV6-5	NA	TGTGCCAGCAGTTACTCGAGAGACAATGAGCAGTTCTTC	CASSYSRDNEQFF
TRBJ2-7	few	TRBV6-5	TRBD2	TGTGCCAGCAGTACCATAGCGGGGGATGACGAGCAGTACTTC	CASSTIAGDDEQYF
TRBJ1-3	NA	TRBV28	TRBD1	TGTGCCAGCACGGGACAGCGAAACACCATATATTTT	CASTGQRNTIYF
TRBJ2-5	once	TRBV5-1	TRBD2	TGCGCCAGCAGCTTGACTAGCGGCCTCCAAGAGACCCAGTACTTC	CASSLTSGLQETQYF
TRBJ2-3	NA	TRBV7-3	TRBD2	TGTGCCAGCAGCTTAATTAGCGGGGGGGCCCCAAAGCCCACAGATACGCAGTATTTT	CASSLISGGAPKPTDTQYF
TRBJ2-7	NA	TRBV7-9	NA	TGTGCCAGCAGCTCCCGTGGAGTCCTTAGCTCCTACGAGCAGTACTTC	CASSSRGVLSSYEQYF
TRBJ1-2	NA	TRBV7-3	TRBD1	TGTGCCAGCAGCCTAGGACAGGGCGCTAACTATGGCTACACCTTC	CASSLGQGANYGYTF
TRBJ1-1	NA	TRBV18	NA	TGTGCCAGCTCACCTATGGACAGCCGGAACACTGAAGCTTTCTTT	CASSPMDSRNTEAFF
TRBJ1-1	NA	TRBV28	TRBD1	TGTGCCAGCAGTACATGGACAGGGACCCCTGAAGCTTTCTTT	CASSTWTGTPEAFF
TRBJ2-7	NA	TRBV10-2	NA	TGCGCCAGCAGGGCCAACTACGAGCAGTACTTC	CASRANYEQYF
TRBJ2-7	NA	TRBV11-3	TRBD1	TGTGCCAGCAGCTTGGACAGGGCCGGCGAGCAGTACTTC	CASSLDRAGEQYF
TRBJ2-5	NA	TRBV7-9	NA	TGTGCCAGCAGCTTAACAGGGAAGGAGACCCAGTACTTC	CASSLTGKETQYF
TRBJ2-7	NA	TRBV5-1	NA	TGCGCCAGCAGCTTGGACAAATACTACGAGCAGTACTTC	CASSLDKYYEQYF
TRBJ1-2	NA	TRBV30	NA	TGTGCCTGGAAAGCATCATATGGCTACACCTTC	CAWKASYGYTF
TRBJ2-5	NA	TRBV6-6	TRBD1	TGTGCCAGCAGTTGGGGACAGGAAGAGACCCAGTACTTC	CASSWGQEETQYF
TRBJ1-1	few	TRBV7-9	NA	TGTGCCAGCAGCTTACTCCAGGGTGGAACTGAAGCTTTCTTT	CASSLLQGGTEAFF
TRBJ2-7	few	TRBV19	TRBD2	TGTGCCAGTAGTATGGGGGGGTCCGAGCAGTACTTC	CASSMGGSEQYF
TRBJ1-1	NA	TRBV11-1	TRBD1	TGTGCCAGCAGCGTCCAGGGGGGTCTAAACACTGAAGCTTTCTTT	CASSVQGGLNTEAFF
TRBJ2-7	NA	TRBV7-8	TRBD2	TGTGCCAGCAGCTCCCTCGAGCGGGGGGGCTACGAGCAGTACTTC	CASSSLERGGYEQYF
TRBJ2-7	once	TRBV10-3	NA	TGTGCCATCAGTGAGGGTTTTGGAGGAACTACGCCCGACTACGAGCAGTACTTC	CAISEGFGGTTPDYEQYF
TRBJ2-5	NA	TRBV6-4	TRBD1	TGTGCCAGCAGGACAGGGAGCCTCCAAGAGACCCAGTACTTC	CASRTGSLQETQYF
TRBJ2-7	once	TRBV6-6	TRBD1	TGTGCCAGCAGTTACCTGGCACAGGGGGTGAACGAGCAGTACTTC	CASSYLAQGVNEQYF
TRBJ2-3	NA	TRBV4-1	TRBD2	TGCGCCAGCAGCCAAGAGGAGCGGGGGGCCACAGATACGCAGTATTTT	CASSQEERGATDTQYF
TRBJ2-7	NA	TRBV13	NA	TGTGCCAGCAGCCCAGGACTGTTTGATGAGCAGTACTTC	CASSPGLFDEQYF
TRBJ2-1	NA	TRBV7-3	TRBD2	TGTGCCAGCAGCTCAAAGCGGGGGCCTGGTCATGAGCAGTTCTTC	CASSSKRGPGHEQFF
TRBJ2-7	NA	TRBV9	TRBD1	TGTGCCAGCAGCGGGGACAGTCTGTCCTACGAGCAGTACTTC	CASSGDSLSYEQYF
TRBJ1-4	NA	TRBV6-1	NA	TGTGCCAGCAGTGAAAGTGGTAGGGGGTGGTCTAATGAAAAACTGTTTTTT	CASSESGRGWSNEKLFF
TRBJ1-5	NA	TRBV6-6	TRBD1	TGTGCCAGCAGTCATATGCGGACAGGGGGGAATCAGCCCCAGCATTTT	CASSHMRTGGNQPQHF
TRBJ1-5	NA	TRBV5-3	TRBD1	TGTGCCAGAAGTCTGAGGACAGGGGGAAACAATCAGCCTCAGCATTTT	CARSLRTGGNNQPQHF
TRBJ1-5	NA	TRBV28	NA	TGTGCCAGCAGTTTAGGCAGGGCCGATCAGCCCCAGCATTTT	CASSLGRADQPQHF
TRBJ1-5	NA	TRBV12-5	NA	TGTGCTAGTAGCTTGAACGGTCAGCCCCAGCATTTT	CASSLNGQPQHF
TRBJ2-5	NA	TRBV5-1	TRBD2	TGCGCCAGCAGCTCGCAAGGACTAGCGGGAGAGACCCAGTACTTC	CASSSQGLAGETQYF
TRBJ2-1	NA	TRBV6-7	TRBD2	TGTGCCAGCAGGCGGGGCGGGAGATACAATGAGCAGTTCTTC	CASRRGGRYNEQFF
TRBJ2-1	NA	TRBV19	NA	TGTGCCAGTACCTCAGGAAGGGGCGGAAGGAATGAGCAGTTCTTC	CASTSGRGGRNEQFF
TRBJ2-1	NA	TRBV19	TRBD2	TGTGCCAGTATTAGCGGGGGGGGTAACTACAATGAGCAGTTCTTC	CASISGGGNYNEQFF
TRBJ2-1	few	TRBV11-2	TRBD2	TGTGCCAGCAGCTTATTCCTGGCGGGAGAAGGGCCTGAGCAGTTCTTC	CASSLFLAGEGPEQFF
TRBJ2-5	NA	TRBV5-4	TRBD1	TGTGCCAGCGGCGTCGGGACAGGCGAGACCCAGTACTTC	CASGVGTGETQYF